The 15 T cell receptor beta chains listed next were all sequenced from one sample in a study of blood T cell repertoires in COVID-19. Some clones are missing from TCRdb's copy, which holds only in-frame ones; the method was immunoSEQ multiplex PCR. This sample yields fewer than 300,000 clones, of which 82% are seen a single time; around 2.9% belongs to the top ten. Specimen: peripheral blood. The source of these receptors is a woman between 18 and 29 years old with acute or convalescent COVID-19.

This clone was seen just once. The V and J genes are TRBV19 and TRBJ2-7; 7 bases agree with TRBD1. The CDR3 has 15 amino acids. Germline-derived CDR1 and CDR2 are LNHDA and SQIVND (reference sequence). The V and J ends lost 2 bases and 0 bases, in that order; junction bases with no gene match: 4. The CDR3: CASSIRDSISYEQYF. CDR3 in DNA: TGTGCCAGTAGTATAAGGGACAGTATCTCCTACGAGCAGTACTTC. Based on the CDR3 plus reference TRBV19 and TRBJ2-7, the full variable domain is DGGITQSPKYLFRKEGQNVTLSCEQNLNHDAMYWYRQDPGQGLRLIYYSQIVNDFQKGDIAEGYSVSREKKESFPLTVTSAQKNPTAFYLCASSIRDSISYEQYFGPGTRLTVT.

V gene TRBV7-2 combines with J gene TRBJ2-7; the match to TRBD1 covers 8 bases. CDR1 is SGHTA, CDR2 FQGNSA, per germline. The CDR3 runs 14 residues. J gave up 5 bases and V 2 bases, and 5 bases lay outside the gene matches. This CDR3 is CASSLMAGGHEQYF. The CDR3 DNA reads TGTGCCAGCAGCTTAATGGCAGGGGGCCACGAGCAGTACTTC.

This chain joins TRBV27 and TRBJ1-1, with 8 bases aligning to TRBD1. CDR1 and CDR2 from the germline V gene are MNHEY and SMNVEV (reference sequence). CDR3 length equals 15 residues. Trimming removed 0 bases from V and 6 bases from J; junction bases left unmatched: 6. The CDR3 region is CASSLSTGVWAEAFF. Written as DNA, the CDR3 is TGTGCCAGCAGTTTATCGACAGGGGTGTGGGCTGAAGCTTTCTTT.

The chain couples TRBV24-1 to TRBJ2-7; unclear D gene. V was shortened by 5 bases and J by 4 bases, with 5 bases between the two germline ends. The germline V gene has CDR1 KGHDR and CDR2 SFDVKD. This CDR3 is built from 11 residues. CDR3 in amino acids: CATSAGYEQYF. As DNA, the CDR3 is TGTGCCACCAGTGCCGGTTACGAGCAGTACTTC.

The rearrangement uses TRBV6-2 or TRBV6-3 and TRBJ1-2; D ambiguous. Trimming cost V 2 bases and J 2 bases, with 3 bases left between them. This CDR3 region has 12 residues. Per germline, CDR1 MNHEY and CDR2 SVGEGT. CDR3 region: CASSYRNYGYTF. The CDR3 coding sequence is TGTGCCAGCAGTTACCGGAACTATGGCTACACCTTC.

The CDR3 is CASSPGPMASVEKLFF. DNA of the CDR3: TGTGCCAGCAGCCCGGGTCCGATGGCCAGCGTGGAAAAACTGTTTTTT. V is TRBV5-5 and J is TRBJ1-4, with D uncertain. The CDR3 is made up of 16 amino acids. V lost 4 bases and J 8 bases, leaving 21 bases between the germline ends. CDR1 is SGHKS and CDR2 is YYEKEE in the germline V gene (reference sequence).

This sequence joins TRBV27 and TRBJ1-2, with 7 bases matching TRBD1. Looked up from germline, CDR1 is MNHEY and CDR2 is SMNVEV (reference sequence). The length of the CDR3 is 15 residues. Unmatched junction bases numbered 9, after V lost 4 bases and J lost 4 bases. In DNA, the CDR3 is TGTGCCAGCAGTTCCCTCCGACAGGGCGTCTATGGCTACACCTTC. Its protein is CASSSLRQGVYGYTF.

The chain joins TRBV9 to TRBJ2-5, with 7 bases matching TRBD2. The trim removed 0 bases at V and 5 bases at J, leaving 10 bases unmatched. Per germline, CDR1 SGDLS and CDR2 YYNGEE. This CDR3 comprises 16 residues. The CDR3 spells CASSVALRGREETQYF. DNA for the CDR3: TGTGCCAGCAGCGTAGCTCTCCGCGGGAGAGAGGAGACCCAGTACTTC.

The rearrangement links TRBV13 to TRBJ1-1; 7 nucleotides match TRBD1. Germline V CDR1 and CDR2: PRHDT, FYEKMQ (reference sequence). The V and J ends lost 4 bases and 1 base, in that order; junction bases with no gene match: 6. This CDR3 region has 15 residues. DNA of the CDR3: TGTGCCAGCAGCTCCCCCGGGACAGAGAACACTGAAGCTTTCTTT. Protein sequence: CASSSPGTENTEAFF.

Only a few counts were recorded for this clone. CDR3 coding DNA: TGTGCCAGCAGCCAAGCACTAGCGGGAGGTGGTAAGTCAGGCGAGCAGTACTTC. Its protein is CASSQALAGGGKSGEQYF. The chain has TRBV4-2 and TRBJ2-7; 12 positions agree with TRBD2. V gave up 1 base and J gave up 6 bases; unmatched junction bases: 13. CDR1 LGHNA and CDR2 YNFKEQ come from the germline V gene. This CDR3 has 18 amino acids.

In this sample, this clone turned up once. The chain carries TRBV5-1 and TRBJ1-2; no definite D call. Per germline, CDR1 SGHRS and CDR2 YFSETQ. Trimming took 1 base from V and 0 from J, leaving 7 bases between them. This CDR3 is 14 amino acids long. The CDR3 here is CASSLTGTNYGYTF. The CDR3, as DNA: TGCGCCAGCAGCTTGACGGGGACTAACTATGGCTACACCTTC.

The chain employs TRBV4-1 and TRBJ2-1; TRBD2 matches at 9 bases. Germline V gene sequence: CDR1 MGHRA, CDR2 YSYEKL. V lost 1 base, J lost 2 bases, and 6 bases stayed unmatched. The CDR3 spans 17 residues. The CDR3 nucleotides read TGCGCCAGCAGCCAAGGACTAGCGGCGAACACCTACAATGAGCAGTTCTTC. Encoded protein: CASSQGLAANTYNEQFF.

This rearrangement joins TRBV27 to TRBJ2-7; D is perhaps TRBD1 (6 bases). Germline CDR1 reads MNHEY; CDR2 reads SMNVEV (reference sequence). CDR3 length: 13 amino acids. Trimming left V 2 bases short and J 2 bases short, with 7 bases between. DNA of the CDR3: TGTGCCAGCAGTTTAAGACAGGCCTACGAGCAGTACTTC. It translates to CASSLRQAYEQYF.

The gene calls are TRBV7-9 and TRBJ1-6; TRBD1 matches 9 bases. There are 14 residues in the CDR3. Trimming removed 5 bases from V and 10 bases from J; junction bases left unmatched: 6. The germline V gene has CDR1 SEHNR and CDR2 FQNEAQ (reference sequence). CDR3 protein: CASSPTGGVSPLHF. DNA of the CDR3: TGTGCCAGCAGCCCCACAGGGGGCGTGTCACCCCTCCACTTT.

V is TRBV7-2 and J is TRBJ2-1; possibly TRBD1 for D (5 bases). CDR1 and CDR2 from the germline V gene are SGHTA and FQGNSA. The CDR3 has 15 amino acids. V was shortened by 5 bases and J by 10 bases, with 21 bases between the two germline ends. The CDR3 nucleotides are TGTGCCAGCAGCCCCAACACAGGCAGGGTCTCCGAGCAGTTCTTC. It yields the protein CASSPNTGRVSEQFF.